Sequencing of this TCR beta chain was carried out in a study of beta chain features in type 1 diabetes. Study context: Regarding age, gender and cell yields, patients proved similar to healthy donors.

This CDR3 contains 14 residues. Germline trimming cut 1 base from V and 5 bases from J; bases unmatched to any gene: 2. Germline values: CDR1 KGHSH, CDR2 LQKENI. The table lists this clone with a few counts. Its antigen is as yet unknown. The authors reverse transcribed all of the isolated RNA, so sequencing captured expressed TCRB transcripts. Assay: immunoSEQ multiplex PCR; the TCRdb copy retains only in-frame clones and omits some. This sample has 400,000 to 550,000 clones; about an eighth occur once, and the top ten carry approximately 0.05%. Study-level points and caveats: Within each of all four CD4+ subsets, Type 1 diabetes patients had TCRB CDR3s that were moderately but significantly shorter. Type 1 diabetes patients had VDJ junctions that carried fewer insertions and more deletions. Possibly, sequencing cDNA over-represented cells that had high TCR expression levels.

The gene calls are TRBV18 and TRBJ2-1; 7 bases agree with TRBD2. This TCR was sampled from a woman in her late teens or twenties in good health. The sample taken for sequencing was naive CD4+ T cells from blood. The CDR3 DNA reads as TGTGCCAGCTCACCACAGCGGGGCAACAATGAGCAGTTCTTC. Residues: CASSPQRGNNEQFF.